The present TCR beta chain was sequenced within a study of post-analysis software for immune sequencing data. The study, taken as a whole, reports: Controls had lower frequencies than patients of about five TRBV segments, which included TRBV5-6, TRBV5-1 and TRBV20-1.

Worth noting for this clonotype: The antigen is undetermined.

This CDR3 is 13 amino acids long. The germline V gene has CDR1 SGHKS and CDR2 YYEKEE (reference sequence). Trimming pared 4 bases from V and 5 bases from J, leaving 12 bases between. TCR beta cDNA libraries included unique molecular identifiers. TCRdb re-analysed the PCR reads in MiXCR, keeping a single row per CDR3 protein. The repertoire includes a few hundred thousand distinct CDR3 sequences, roughly 38% of them detected once, and 6.5% to 8% sits in the top ten. The chain carries TRBV5-5 and TRBJ2-5; TRBD2 is a possible D gene (6 bases). The TCR comes from a girl between 2 and 10 years old with multiple sclerosis. The sequenced sample consisted of blood. In DNA, the CDR3 is TGTGCCAGCAGCCCTGGGCTAGCGGAGACCCAGTACTTC. It is translated as CASSPGLAETQYF.